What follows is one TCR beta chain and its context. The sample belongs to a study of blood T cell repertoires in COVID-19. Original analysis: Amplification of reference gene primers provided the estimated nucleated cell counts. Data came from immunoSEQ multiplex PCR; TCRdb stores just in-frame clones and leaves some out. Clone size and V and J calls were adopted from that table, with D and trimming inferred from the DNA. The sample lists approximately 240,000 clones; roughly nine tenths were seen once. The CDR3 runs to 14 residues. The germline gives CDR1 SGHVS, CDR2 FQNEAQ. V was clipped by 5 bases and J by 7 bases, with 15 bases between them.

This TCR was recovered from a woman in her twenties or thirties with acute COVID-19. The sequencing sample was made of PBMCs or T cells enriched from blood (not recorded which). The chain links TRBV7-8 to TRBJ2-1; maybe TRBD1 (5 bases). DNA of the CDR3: TGTGCCAGCAGCCCCCAGACAAAGGGGAATGAGCAGTTCTTC. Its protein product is CASSPQTKGNEQFF. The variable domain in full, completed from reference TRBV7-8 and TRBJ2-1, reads GAGVSQSPRYKVAKRGQDVALRCDPISGHVSLFWYQQALGQGPEFLTYFQNEAQLDKSGLPSDRFFAERPEGSVSTLKIQRTQQEDSAVYLCASSPQTKGNEQFFGPGTRLTVL.